This T cell receptor beta chain was identified in a study of blood T cell repertoires in COVID-19. CDR1 and CDR2 from the germline V gene are SNHLY and FYNNEI. This CDR3 is built from 13 residues. V was trimmed by 7 bases and J by 8 bases, leaving 15 bases between them. Under the authors' procedure: How many nucleated cells were present was estimated from reference gene primer amplification. The assay was immunoSEQ multiplex PCR, and TCRdb's table has in-frame clones only and misses some. V, J and clone size are those of that table, while D and trimming were read from the DNA. The data show 280,000 or so clones, approximately 83% seen once.

The source material was PBMCs or T cells enriched from blood (not recorded which). The chain joins TRBV2 to TRBJ1-5; perhaps TRBD1 as D (6 bases). This clonotype was sampled from a man aged 30 to 45 who had recovered from COVID-19. Here the CDR3 reads CASKQQGLEPQHF. The CDR3 bases are TGTGCCAGCAAACAACAGGGCTTGGAGCCCCAGCATTTT.